This T cell receptor beta chain was observed in a study of blood T cell repertoires in COVID-19. In the study overall: COVID-19 samples, acute and convalescent, were from the United States, Italy and Spain. T cells, B-cell-depleted T cells, or PBMCs provided the cDNA or gDNA that served as material.

In the study's own analysis: Estimation of nucleated cell counts relied on the amplification of reference gene primers. Sequencing used immunoSEQ multiplex PCR; TCRdb keeps in-frame clones, though not all of them. Clone size and V and J calls were adopted from that table, with D and trimming inferred from the DNA. Of 130,000 or so clones in the sample, around 85% were seen once. Germline V gene lookup returns CDR1 LGHNT and CDR2 FRNRAP. V was trimmed by 0 bases and J by 2 bases, leaving 13 bases between them. This CDR3 has 16 amino acids. Material: peripheral blood. The J gene is TRBJ1-2, the V gene TRBV12-5; D possibly corresponds to TRBD1 (5 bases). The receptor comes from a woman aged 45-59 years who had recovered from COVID-19. CDR3 region: CASGLVISRENYGYTF. The CDR3 nucleotides read TGTGCTAGTGGTTTGGTAATTTCCAGGGAAAACTATGGCTACACCTTC.